The TCR beta chain under discussion was sequenced for a study of blood T cell repertoires in COVID-19. Only a few counts were recorded for this clone. Original processing methods: Amplifying reference gene primers gave estimates of nucleated cell counts. Clones were sequenced by immunoSEQ multiplex PCR, and TCRdb holds only the in-frame ones, with some missing. V, J and clone size are taken as reported in that table, and D and trimming were inferred from the DNA itself. The sample carries about 190,000 clones, about 75% recorded once. V was trimmed by 6 bases and J by 3 bases, leaving 10 bases between them. Per germline, CDR1 LNHDA and CDR2 SQIVND (reference sequence). The CDR3 runs to 13 residues.

The sequence was obtained from a woman in her 70s with acute or convalescent COVID-19. The chain links TRBV19 to TRBJ2-3, with a possible D match to TRBD2 (5 bases). Sequenced input: peripheral blood. CDR3 in amino acids: CASSQTGTDTQYF. Written as DNA, the CDR3 is TGTGCCAGTAGCCAAACGGGAACAGATACGCAGTATTTT.